This T cell receptor (beta chain) was identified during a study of cytomegalovirus exposure and HLA in healthy donors. Primers included in the PCR were 60 Vbeta and 13 Jbeta primers. Generated by immunoSEQ multiplex PCR, the TCRdb table keeps only in-frame clones and is missing some. The sample holds 95,000 to 100,000 clones; 75% to 90% are singletons and the top ten take less than 5%. A note on this clone: No antigen is known for it. Germline and junction disagree at one end, which may indicate a read error.

From germline, CDR1 is GTSNPN and CDR2 SVGIG (reference sequence). The length of the CDR3 is 12 residues. Healthy bone marrow donors supplied every sample. Findings and caveats of the study: Apart from CMV serostatus, no immune exposure information was available. Most subjects had HLA-A and HLA-B alleles reportedly predicted accurately by TCR beta sequences. Some segments of the V type, notably TRBV6-2 and TRBV6-3, were excluded as indistinguishable.

The source is a young man in good health and CMV-seronegative. The sequencing input was PBMCs. The genes are TRBV30 and TRBJ1-2; TRBD1 agrees at 11 bases. Written as DNA, the CDR3 is TGTGCCTGGTTGGGACAGGGGGATGGCTGCACCTTC. Its translation is CAWLGQGDGCTF.